A single count supports the clone carrying this T cell receptor (beta chain). The data were taken from a study of shared clonotypes between healthy human individuals. In the study overall: In total, the donors were two women and a few men aged 18 to 49. Per-donor plates numbered three CD4 naive, three CD4 memory, two CD8 naive and one CD8 memory.

Each subset's genomic DNA was split evenly across several immunoSEQ plates. The protocol was immunoSEQ multiplex PCR, while the TCRdb copy is restricted to in-frame clones and leaves out a portion. The sample includes 630,000 or so clones, nearly 98% of them seen just once. CD45RO-negative CD8 cells positively selected for CCR7 made up the naive population, which excluded terminally differentiated effector memory CD45RA+ cells. The CDR3 loop spans 15 amino acids. Germline V gives CDR1 MNHEY, CDR2 SVGAGI. V dropped 6 bases and J dropped 0 bases, with 12 bases sitting between them. The chain uses TRBV6-5 and TRBJ2-1, with D perhaps TRBD1 (6 bases). The sequenced sample consisted of naive CD8+ T cells sorted from blood. The sequence was collected from a man aged 25-45 years in good health. For the CDR3, the DNA is TGTGCCAGCAGCGTCCTAGGGGGCTCCTACAATGAGCAGTTCTTC. Translation: CASSVLGGSYNEQFF.